Shown below are 16 T cell receptor beta chains from a single sample sequenced in a study of blood T cell repertoires in COVID-19. The protocol was immunoSEQ multiplex PCR, while the TCRdb copy is restricted to in-frame clones and leaves out a portion. The sample includes 95,000 to 150,000 clones, about nine tenths of them seen just once. The sequencing sample was made of peripheral blood. These TCRs come from a woman between 65 and 79 years old with acute or convalescent COVID-19.

The chain uses TRBV7-9 and TRBJ2-7; D call uncertain. The V end lost 1 base, the J end lost 7 bases, and 17 bases lay between the germline ends. The CDR3 is 15 amino acids. Germline V gives CDR1 SEHNR, CDR2 FQNEAQ (reference sequence). CDR3 in amino acids: CASSLGLRSPWEQYF. The CDR3 DNA reads as TGTGCCAGCAGCTTAGGCCTTCGTAGTCCGTGGGAGCAGTACTTC.

V gene TRBV7-6 combines with J gene TRBJ1-5; a possible D gene is TRBD1 (5 bases). The CDR3 length is 19 residues. In germline, CDR1 is SGHVS, CDR2 FNYEAQ. Trimming shortened V by 4 bases and J by 0 bases, and 22 bases separated the two germline ends. CDR3 DNA: TGTGCCAGCAGCTCACTGTGGGGGGAGACCCCCTTTAGCAATCAGCCCCAGCATTTT. Protein: CASSSLWGETPFSNQPQHF.

V and J are TRBV28 and TRBJ1-1, with D maybe TRBD1 (6 bases). The CDR3 length is 13 residues. CDR1 and CDR2 from the germline V gene are MDHEN and SYDVKM. The V and J ends lost 5 bases and 6 bases respectively, with 13 bases between them. CDR3 bases: TGTGCCAGCAGTAAAGCAGGGGCCCCTGAAGCTTTCTTT. Protein product: CASSKAGAPEAFF.

This clone was seen only once. The chain has TRBV6-2 or TRBV6-3 and TRBJ2-5, with D perhaps matching TRBD1 (7 bases). V lost 5 bases, J lost 4 bases, and 17 bases lay in between. CDR1 is MNHEY and CDR2 is SVGEGT in the germline V gene. This CDR3 is built from 15 residues. The CDR3 here is CASSGTTGRGETQYF. The CDR3 DNA sequence: TGTGCCAGCAGTGGAACGACAGGGCGGGGAGAGACCCAGTACTTC.

J is TRBJ2-3 and V is TRBV27; 9 bases agree with TRBD2. The CDR3 runs 18 residues. Per germline, CDR1 MNHEY and CDR2 SMNVEV (reference sequence). V shed 5 bases and J 6 bases; nucleotides not matched to a gene: 18. The DNA for the CDR3 is TGTGCCAGCAGTCGGGTTGGGCGGAGGCGGGGGGGCCCGGATACGCAGTATTTT. Protein product: CASSRVGRRRGGPDTQYF.

The J gene is TRBJ1-1, the V gene TRBV30; D is undetermined. V was cut by 5 bases and J by 6 bases, with 13 bases left in between. The CDR3 has 12 amino acids. Germline V gene lookup returns CDR1 GTSNPN and CDR2 SVGIG (reference sequence). CDR3 bases: TGTGCCTGGGGACGGCTGAGGTCTGAAGCTTTCTTT. Protein sequence: CAWGRLRSEAFF. Based on the CDR3 plus reference TRBV30 and TRBJ1-1, the full variable domain is SQTIHQWPATLVQPVGSPLSLECTVEGTSNPNLYWYRQAAGRGLQLLFYSVGIGQISSEVPQNLSASRPQDRQFILSSKKLLLSDSGFYLCAWGRLRSEAFFGQGTRLTVV.

The chain is built from TRBV5-4 and TRBJ2-5, with 7 bases aligning to TRBD2. This CDR3 contains 13 residues. With 4 bases clipped from V and 5 bases from J, the junction kept 5 bases outside the gene matches. Germline V gene sequence: CDR1 SGHNT, CDR2 YYREEE (reference sequence). The CDR3 coding sequence is TGTGCCAGCAGCCGGGACGGGAGGGAGACCCAGTACTTC. This sequence encodes CASSRDGRETQYF.

V gene TRBV4-1 combines with J gene TRBJ1-6, with TRBD1 as a possible D gene (5 bases). The CDR3 has 17 amino acids. Trimming took off 0 bases at V and 7 bases at J, with 16 bases between the two ends. Germline assignment: CDR1 MGHRA and CDR2 YSYEKL. The CDR3 sequence is CASSQEGQEWFNSPLHF. Here the CDR3 DNA reads TGCGCCAGCAGCCAAGAGGGGCAGGAGTGGTTCAATTCACCCCTCCACTTT.

The chain couples TRBV6-6 to TRBJ2-5; 12 nucleotides match TRBD1. V was clipped by 5 bases and J by 5 bases; unmatched bases: 9. The CDR3 covers 16 residues. Germline lookup yields CDR1 MNHNY and CDR2 SVGAGI (reference sequence). CDR3 sequence reads: CASSKTGTGGIETQYF. Written as DNA, the CDR3 is TGTGCCAGCAGTAAGACCGGGACAGGGGGCATTGAGACCCAGTACTTC.

The chain is built from TRBV5-5 and TRBJ2-7; 8 positions match TRBD2. Trimming cost V 2 bases and J 0 bases; bases outside gene matches: 13. The CDR3 length is 18 residues. Germline V gives CDR1 SGHKS, CDR2 YYEKEE (reference sequence). For the CDR3, the DNA is TGTGCCAGCAGCTTTTCACTAGCGGAGCCTTGGGGCTCCTACGAGCAGTACTTC. This sequence encodes CASSFSLAEPWGSYEQYF.

The V call is TRBV19, the J call TRBJ2-5, with a weak D call TRBD1 (5 bases). This CDR3 region has 14 residues. V was clipped by 4 bases and J by 7 bases, with 16 bases between them. Germline assignment: CDR1 LNHDA and CDR2 SQIVND (reference sequence). CDR3 DNA sequence: TGTGCCAGTAGTACAGACAGTACCCCCAGGACCCAGTACTTC. Protein product: CASSTDSTPRTQYF.

This rearrangement joins TRBV19 to TRBJ1-5; a possible D gene is TRBD1 (5 bases). Germline CDR1 is LNHDA and CDR2 is SQIVND (reference sequence). This CDR3 has 15 residues. With 5 bases removed from V and 3 bases from J, the gap between germline ends came to 14 bases. In DNA form, the CDR3 reads TGTGCCAGTAGTTTACAGGTGCAAAACAATCAGCCCCAGCATTTT. This codes for CASSLQVQNNQPQHF.

This clone occurred a few times. The chain carries TRBV30 and TRBJ1-2; TRBD1 agrees at 8 bases. CDR3 length: 14 amino acids. Germline V gene data show CDR1 as GTSNPN and CDR2 as SVGIG (reference sequence). V trimming: 4 bases; J trimming: 8 bases; junction bases outside the gene matches: 12. DNA of the CDR3: TGTGCCTGGACCTCAGGGGGCGCCAGGTTGGGCTACACCTTC. Its protein product is CAWTSGGARLGYTF.

This chain joins TRBV7-2 and TRBJ2-1, with a tentative D call TRBD2 (6 bases). This CDR3 has 14 amino acids. The V gene's germline CDR1 is SGHTA and CDR2 FQGNSA. V lost 1 base and J 6 bases, leaving 10 bases between the germline ends. Written as DNA, the CDR3 is TGTGCCAGCAGCTTAGTAGCGGTGGGCAATGAGCAGTTCTTC. Amino acid sequence: CASSLVAVGNEQFF.

CDR3 bases: TGTGCCTGGAGTGTACAGGGAGGGGAAAAACTGTTTTTT. It is translated as CAWSVQGGEKLFF. This sequence joins TRBV30 and TRBJ1-4; D possibly corresponds to TRBD1 (6 bases). V was clipped by 0 bases and J by 8 bases, with 10 bases between them. The CDR3 is 13 amino acids. CDR1 GTSNPN and CDR2 SVGIG come from the germline V gene (reference sequence).

The chain joins TRBV5-1 to TRBJ2-6; D gene uncertain. V dropped 0 bases and J dropped 0 bases, with 4 bases sitting between them. Per the germline V gene, CDR1 is SGHRS and CDR2 is YFSETQ. The CDR3 sequence is 15 residues long. CDR3 sequence: CASSLASSGANVLTF. Written as DNA, the CDR3 is TGCGCCAGCAGCTTGGCGAGCTCTGGGGCCAACGTCCTGACTTTC.